Sequencing of this T cell receptor beta chain was carried out in a study of post-analysis software for immune sequencing data. Study background: The courses of disease that were included comprised relapsing-remitting, secondary progressive and progressive-relapsing multiple sclerosis.

General observations from the study: Patients showed TRBV5-6, TRBV5-1 and TRBV20-1 among a few TRBV segments more frequent than in controls. People with multiple sclerosis had a significantly lower normalized Chao1 diversity than controls did.

This clonotype was seen just once. Its specificity is unknown. Built from TCR beta cDNA, the libraries had unique molecular identifiers in them. About 500,000 cDNA molecules came from about 1 to 10 million T cells. TCRdb analysed the PCR reads with MiXCR anew, one entry per CDR3 protein. The sample shows about 820,000 distinct CDR3 sequences, roughly 50% of them seen only once. Trimming took 2 bases from V and 7 from J, leaving 15 bases between them. The CDR3 loop spans 15 amino acids. Germline assignment: CDR1 LGHDT and CDR2 YNNKEL (reference sequence). The J gene is TRBJ2-1, the V gene TRBV3-1; weak D call: TRBD1 (6 bases). The sequencing sample was made of blood. This receptor was obtained from a girl aged 10-17 years with multiple sclerosis. CDR3 amino acids: CASSQHRGRGNEQFF. The CDR3 nucleotides are TGTGCCAGCAGCCAACACCGGGGCAGGGGTAATGAGCAGTTCTTC.